This T cell receptor (beta chain) derives from a study of Ad26.COV2.S vaccination and SARS-CoV-2 variants. V gave up 8 bases and J gave up 7 bases, with 13 bases separating them. Per germline, CDR1 MNHEY and CDR2 SVGAGI. The CDR3 is made up of 12 amino acids. Clones were sequenced by immunoSEQ multiplex PCR, and TCRdb holds only the in-frame ones, with some missing. The data contain about 420,000 clones, roughly 90% of them seen just once; the ten biggest clones take up about 3.5%. Study outcomes and limitations: An underestimation of total T cell responses may have resulted from the TCR breadth and depth analyses.

For this clone: No antigen is known for it.

Treatment defined: approximately 18 received Ad26.COV2.S at low or high dose, single or two shots; about 5 received placebo; per-sample allocation not given. Specimen acquisition occurred on day 63 following the initial vaccine or placebo injection. Cohort 1b enrolled adults aged 18-55 years in Boston. The TCR was taken from a person between 18 and 60 years old who received the Ad26.COV2.S COVID-19 vaccine or a placebo. This chain connects TRBV6-5 to TRBJ2-3; D unclear. The specimen comprised peripheral blood, sampled in a trial of Ad26.COV2.S vaccine versus placebo. CDR3 region: CASGASRYTQYF. The CDR3 nucleotides read TGTGCCAGCGGCGCCTCCCGGTATACGCAGTATTTT.